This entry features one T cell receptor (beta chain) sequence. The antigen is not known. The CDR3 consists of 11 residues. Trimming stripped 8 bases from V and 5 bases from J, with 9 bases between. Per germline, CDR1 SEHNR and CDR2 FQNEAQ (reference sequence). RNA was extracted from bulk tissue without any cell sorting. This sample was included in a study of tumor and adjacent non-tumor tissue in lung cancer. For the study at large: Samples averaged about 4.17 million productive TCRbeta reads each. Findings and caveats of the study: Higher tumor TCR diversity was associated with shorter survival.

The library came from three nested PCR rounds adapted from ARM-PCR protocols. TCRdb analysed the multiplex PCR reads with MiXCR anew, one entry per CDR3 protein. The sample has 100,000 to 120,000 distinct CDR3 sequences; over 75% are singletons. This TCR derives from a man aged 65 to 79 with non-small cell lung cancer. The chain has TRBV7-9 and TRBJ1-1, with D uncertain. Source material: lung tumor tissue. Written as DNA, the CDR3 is TGTGCCAGCGGCCTGGATACTGAAGCTTTCTTT. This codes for CASGLDTEAFF.